This T cell receptor (beta chain) was identified during a study of CD8 T cells in Susac syndrome. CDR3 size: 13 residues. Trimming took 4 bases from V and 4 from J, leaving 11 bases between them. The germline CDR1 and CDR2 sequences are GTSNPN and SVGIG (reference sequence). This clonotype was seen a single time. An amount of RNA that ranged from roughly 0.45 to 1 ug was reverse transcribed with random hexamers. TCRdb recomputed calls from the immunoSEQ multiplex PCR reads with MiXCR, one row per CDR3 protein. This sample carries around 53,000 distinct CDR3 sequences, 95% of them seen once, and the ten largest clones take roughly 0.8%.

The source of this sequence is a human donor with Susac syndrome. This chain uses TRBV30 with TRBJ1-3, with D tentatively TRBD1 (5 bases). Material: CD8+ T cells from PBMCs. The CDR3: CAWTLGRGNTIYF. CDR3 DNA sequence: TGTGCCTGGACCCTGGGGCGGGGAAACACCATATATTTT.